This TCR beta chain is drawn from a study of T-cell reconstitution after alpha-beta-depleted transplantation in children. This clonotype was seen a handful of times. Preparing the TCRbeta library involved the use of unique molecular identifiers. TCRdb called the PCR reads again in MiXCR, with one record for every CDR3 protein. The sample has around 380,000 distinct CDR3 sequences, approximately 11% seen once. V lost 0 bases, J lost 6 bases, and 9 bases lay in between. Germline-derived CDR1 and CDR2 are MNHEY and SVGEGT. This CDR3 is 13 amino acids long. Material: PBMCs from the stem cell graft donor, obtained from the stem cell graft. The rearrangement links TRBV6-2 or TRBV6-3 to TRBJ2-7, with D tentatively TRBD2 (7 bases). This sequence was found in a human donor who donated a stem cell graft to a child with acute myeloid leukemia. In DNA form, the CDR3 reads TGTGCCAGCAGTTACTCGGGGGGGCTCGAGCAGTACTTC. The encoded protein is CASSYSGGLEQYF.